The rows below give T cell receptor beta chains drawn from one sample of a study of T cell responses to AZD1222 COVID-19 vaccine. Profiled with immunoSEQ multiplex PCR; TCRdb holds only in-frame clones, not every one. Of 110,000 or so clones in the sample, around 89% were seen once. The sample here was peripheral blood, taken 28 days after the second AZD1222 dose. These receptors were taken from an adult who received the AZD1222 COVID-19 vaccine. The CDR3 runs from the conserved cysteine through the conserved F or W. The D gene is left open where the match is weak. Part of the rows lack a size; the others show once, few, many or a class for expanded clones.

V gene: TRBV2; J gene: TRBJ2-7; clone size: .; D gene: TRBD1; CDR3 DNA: TGTGCCAGCAGTGAAGCGCCAGGGGGTATGCTTTACGAGCAGTACTTC; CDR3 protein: CASSEAPGGMLYEQYF
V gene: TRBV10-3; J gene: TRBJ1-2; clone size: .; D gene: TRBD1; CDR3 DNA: TGTGCCATCAGTGGACTAATGGGACAGACTTATGGCTACACCTTC; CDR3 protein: CAISGLMGQTYGYTF
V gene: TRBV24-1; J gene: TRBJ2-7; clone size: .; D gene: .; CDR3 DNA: TGTGCCACCAGTGAGGAAAAGACACCGGTGGACAGATTACACCCCTATCCATACGAGCAGTACTTC; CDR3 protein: CATSEEKTPVDRLHPYPYEQYF
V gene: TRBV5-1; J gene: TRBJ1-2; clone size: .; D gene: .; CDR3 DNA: TGCGCCAGCAGCTTAGCTCCGGACGCGCACTATGGCTACACCTTC; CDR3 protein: CASSLAPDAHYGYTF
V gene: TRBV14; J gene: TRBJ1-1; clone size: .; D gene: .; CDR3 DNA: TGTGCCAGCCGCCGACTACTTACGAACACTGAAGCTTTCTTT; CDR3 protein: CASRRLLTNTEAFF
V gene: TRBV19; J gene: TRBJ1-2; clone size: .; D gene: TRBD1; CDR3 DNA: TGTGCCAGTAGTACAGAGACAGGGCATGGCTACACCTTC; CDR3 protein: CASSTETGHGYTF
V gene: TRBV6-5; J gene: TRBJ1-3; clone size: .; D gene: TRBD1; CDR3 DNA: TGTGCCAGCAGTCCGGACAGGGGGCAAGAAAACACCATATATTTT; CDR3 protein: CASSPDRGQENTIYF
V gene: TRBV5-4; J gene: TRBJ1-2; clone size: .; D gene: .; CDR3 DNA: TGTGCCAGCAGCTCCGGACAGACCCGAAGCCGGGGTGCGACGGGCTACACCTTC; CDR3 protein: CASSSGQTRSRGATGYTF
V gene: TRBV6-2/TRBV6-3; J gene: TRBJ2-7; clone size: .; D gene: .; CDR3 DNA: TGTGCCAGCAGTTACTACAGCGCCAGCTACGAGCAGTACTTC; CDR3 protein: CASSYYSASYEQYF
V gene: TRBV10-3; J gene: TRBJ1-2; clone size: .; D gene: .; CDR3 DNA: TGTGCCATCAGTGAGAGTAAAGCTGCTAACTATGGCTACACCTTC; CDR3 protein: CAISESKAANYGYTF
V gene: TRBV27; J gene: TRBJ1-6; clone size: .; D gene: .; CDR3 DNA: TGTGCCAGCCGAGTCGCGGGTTCTTTTTCACCCCTCCACTTT; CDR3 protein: CASRVAGSFSPLHF
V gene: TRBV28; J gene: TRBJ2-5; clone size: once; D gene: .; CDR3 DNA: TGTGCCAGCAGTTTAGCACAGCTCGGGGAGACCCAGTACTTC; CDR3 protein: CASSLAQLGETQYF
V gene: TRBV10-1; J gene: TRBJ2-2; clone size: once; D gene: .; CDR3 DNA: TGCGCCAGCAGATATATCAACGCGAACACCGGGGAGCTGTTTTTT; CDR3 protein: CASRYINANTGELFF
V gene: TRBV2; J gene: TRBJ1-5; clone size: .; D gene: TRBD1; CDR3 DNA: TGTGCCAGCAGGTCAGGGGGCTCTCGTATTCAGCCCCAGCATTTT; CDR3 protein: CASRSGGSRIQPQHF
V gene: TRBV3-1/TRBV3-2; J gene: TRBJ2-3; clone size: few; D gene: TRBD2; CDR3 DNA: TGTGCCAGCAGCCCTAGCGGGAGTGGATCAGGAGGTACGCAGTATTTT; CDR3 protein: CASSPSGSGSGGTQYF
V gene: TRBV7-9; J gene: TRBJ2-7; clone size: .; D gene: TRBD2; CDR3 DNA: TGTGCCAGCAGCACCTCACTAGCGGGAGGGCAGTACGAGCAGTACTTC; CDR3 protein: CASSTSLAGGQYEQYF
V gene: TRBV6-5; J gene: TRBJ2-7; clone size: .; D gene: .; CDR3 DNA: TGTGCCAGCAGTTACCCCGGGACAAACGCCTACGAGCAGTACTTC; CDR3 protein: CASSYPGTNAYEQYF
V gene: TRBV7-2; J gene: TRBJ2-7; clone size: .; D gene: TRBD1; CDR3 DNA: TGTGCCAGCAACCCGGACAGGAGCACCTACGAGCAGTACTTC; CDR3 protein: CASNPDRSTYEQYF
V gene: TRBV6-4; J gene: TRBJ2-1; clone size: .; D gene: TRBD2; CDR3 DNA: TGTGCCAGCAGTGACTCTAGTAGCGGGGGAGAGAGTGAGCAGTTCTTC; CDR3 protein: CASSDSSSGGESEQFF
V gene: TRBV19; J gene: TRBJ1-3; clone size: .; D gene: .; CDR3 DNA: TGTGCCAGTAGTATCGCCGAGGCTTACTCTGGAAACACCATATATTTT; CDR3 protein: CASSIAEAYSGNTIYF
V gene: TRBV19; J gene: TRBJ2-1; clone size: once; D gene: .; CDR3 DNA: TGTGCCAGTAGTATGGACGGGTTCTACAATGAGCAGTTCTTC; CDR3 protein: CASSMDGFYNEQFF
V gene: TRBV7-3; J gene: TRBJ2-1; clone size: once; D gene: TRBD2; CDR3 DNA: TGTGCCAGCAGCCCCCATCCGGGACTAGACTACAATGAGCAGTTCTTC; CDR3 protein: CASSPHPGLDYNEQFF
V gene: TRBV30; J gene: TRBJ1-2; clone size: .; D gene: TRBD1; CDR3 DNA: TGTGCCTGGAGTGAACAGGGGTTCTATGGCTACACCTTC; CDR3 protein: CAWSEQGFYGYTF
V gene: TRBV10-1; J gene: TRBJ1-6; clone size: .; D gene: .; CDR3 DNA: TGCGCCAGCAGTGCGGGAGGGTATAATTCACCCCTCCACTTT; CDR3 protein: CASSAGGYNSPLHF
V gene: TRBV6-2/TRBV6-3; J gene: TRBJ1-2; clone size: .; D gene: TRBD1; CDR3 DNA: TGTGCCAGCAGTTACGGGACAGGGGCCGGCTACACCTTC; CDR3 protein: CASSYGTGAGYTF
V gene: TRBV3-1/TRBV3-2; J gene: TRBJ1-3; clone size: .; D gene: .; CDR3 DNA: TGTGCCAGCAGCCAAATGGCGGGAAACACCATATATTTT; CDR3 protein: CASSQMAGNTIYF
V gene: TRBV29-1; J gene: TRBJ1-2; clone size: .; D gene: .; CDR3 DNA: TGCAGCGTTGAAGAAAATTTGCGGGCCTATGGCTACACCTTC; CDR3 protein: CSVEENLRAYGYTF
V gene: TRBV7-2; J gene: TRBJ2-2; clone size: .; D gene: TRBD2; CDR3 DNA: TGTGCCAGTAAGAAGGGACTAGCGGCCACCGGGGAGCTGTTTTTT; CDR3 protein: CASKKGLAATGELFF
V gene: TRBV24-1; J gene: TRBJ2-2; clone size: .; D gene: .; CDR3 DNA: TGTGCCACCAGTGAGAACACCGGGGAGCTGTTTTTT; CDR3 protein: CATSENTGELFF
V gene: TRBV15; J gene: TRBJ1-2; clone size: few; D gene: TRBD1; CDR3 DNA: TGTGCCACCTCACCGGGACAGGGGGCCTATGGCTACACCTTC; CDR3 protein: CATSPGQGAYGYTF
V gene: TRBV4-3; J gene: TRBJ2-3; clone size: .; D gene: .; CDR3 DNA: TGCGCCAGCAGCCAAGAGTGGGGGGTAGATACGCAGTATTTT; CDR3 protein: CASSQEWGVDTQYF